Presented here are 2 T cell receptor beta chains from one specimen sequenced in a study of shared clonotypes between healthy human individuals. The method was immunoSEQ multiplex PCR; TCRdb's version includes in-frame clones alone and lacks a portion of them. The sample contains hundreds of thousands of clones, around 97% of which appear only once. The sequenced sample consisted of naive CD4+ T cells sorted from blood. Subset noted: CD45RA+ positively selected. These receptors originate from a woman aged 25 to 39 in good health.

This sequence joins TRBV7-6 and TRBJ2-7, with TRBD2 matching over 9 bases. The CDR3 runs 18 residues. Looked up from germline, CDR1 is SGHVS and CDR2 is FNYEAQ. Trimming took 5 bases from V and 0 from J; bases not matched to a gene: 14. CDR3 nucleotide sequence: TGTGCCAGCAGCACGCCGGCTAGCGGGAAGGGGGACTCCTACGAGCAGTACTTC. It translates to CASSTPASGKGDSYEQYF. The entire variable domain, with the rest obtained from reference TRBV7-6 and TRBJ2-7, is as follows: GAGVSQSPRYKVTKRGQDVALRCDPISGHVSLYWYRQALGQGPEFLTYFNYEAQQDKSGLPNDRFSAERPEGSISTLTIQRTEQRDSAMYRCASSTPASGKGDSYEQYFGPGTRLTVT.

The chain links TRBV6-5 to TRBJ1-1; D is uncertain. The CDR3 is 15 amino acids. Germline V gives CDR1 MNHEY, CDR2 SVGAGI. Trimming pared 6 bases from V and 0 bases from J, leaving 14 bases between. The CDR3 coding sequence is TGTGCCAGCAGCCGAAAGGACCTTATGAACACTGAAGCTTTCTTT. Translation gives CASSRKDLMNTEAFF.